This T cell receptor (beta chain) was profiled in a study of blood T cell repertoires in COVID-19. Study in general: COVID-19 samples collected from the United States, Italy and Spain covered acute and convalescent phases.

Source study methods: Using reference gene primer amplification, nucleated cell counts were estimated. Libraries were prepared by immunoSEQ multiplex PCR; TCRdb keeps only in-frame clonotypes and omits some of them. V, J and clone size reflect that table, while D and trimming were determined from the DNA. Among around 170,000 clones listed, 75% to 90% were seen once. The ends were cut back, 6 bases at V and 5 bases at J, with 19 bases in the middle. The V gene's germline CDR1 is LNHDA and CDR2 SQIVND (reference sequence). This CDR3 comprises 16 residues. Seattle's cohort entered during active infection and was followed longitudinally.

Material: peripheral blood. The chain links TRBV19 to TRBJ1-4; perhaps TRBD1 as D (6 bases). This receptor was obtained from a woman in her seventies with COVID-19, enrolled during active disease. The CDR3 is CASRLTGAKGNEKLFF. The CDR3 DNA reads as TGTGCCAGTAGATTGACAGGCGCCAAGGGGAATGAAAAACTGTTTTTT.